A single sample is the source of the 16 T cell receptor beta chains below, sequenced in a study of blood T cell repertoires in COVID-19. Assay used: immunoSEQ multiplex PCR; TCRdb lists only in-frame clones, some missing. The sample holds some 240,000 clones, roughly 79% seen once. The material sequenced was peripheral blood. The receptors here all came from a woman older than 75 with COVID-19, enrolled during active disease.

CDR3 nucleotides: TGTGCCAGCTCTAGAGGGGGACAGGGGGGAAAAGCTTTCTTT. Protein product: CASSRGGQGGKAFF. This chain uses TRBV6-5 with TRBJ1-1; 11 bases agree with TRBD1. The V segment lost 8 bases and the J segment 9 bases; nucleotides outside the gene matches: 11. Germline loops: CDR1 MNHEY, CDR2 SVGAGI. The CDR3 is 14 amino acids.

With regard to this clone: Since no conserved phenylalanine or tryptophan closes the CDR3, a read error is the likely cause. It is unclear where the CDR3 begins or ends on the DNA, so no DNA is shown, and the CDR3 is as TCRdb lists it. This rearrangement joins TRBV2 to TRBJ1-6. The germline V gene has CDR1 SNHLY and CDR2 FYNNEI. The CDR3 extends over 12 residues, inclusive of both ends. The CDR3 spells CASLYTGTDHRI.

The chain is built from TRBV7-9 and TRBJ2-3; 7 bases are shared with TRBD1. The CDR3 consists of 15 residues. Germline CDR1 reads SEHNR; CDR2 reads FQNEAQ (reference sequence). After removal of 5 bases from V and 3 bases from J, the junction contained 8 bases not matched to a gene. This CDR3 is CASSRRTGQTDTQYF. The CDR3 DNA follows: TGTGCCAGCAGCCGACGGACAGGCCAAACAGATACGCAGTATTTT.

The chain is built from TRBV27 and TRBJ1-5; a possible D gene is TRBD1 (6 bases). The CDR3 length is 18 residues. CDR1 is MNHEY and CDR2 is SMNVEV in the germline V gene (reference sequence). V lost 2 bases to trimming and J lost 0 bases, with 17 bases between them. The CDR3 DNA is TGTGCCAGCAGTTTAAACAGGGAGGGATTATATAGCAATCAGCCCCAGCATTTT. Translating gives CASSLNREGLYSNQPQHF.

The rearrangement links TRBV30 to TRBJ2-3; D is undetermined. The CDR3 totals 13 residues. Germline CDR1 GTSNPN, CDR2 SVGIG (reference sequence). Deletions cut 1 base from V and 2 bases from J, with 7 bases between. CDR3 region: CAWSGAITDTQYF. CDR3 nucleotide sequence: TGTGCCTGGAGTGGGGCCATCACAGATACGCAGTATTTT. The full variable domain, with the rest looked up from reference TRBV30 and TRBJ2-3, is SQTIHQWPATLVQPVGSPLSLECTVEGTSNPNLYWYRQAAGRGLQLLFYSVGIGQISSEVPQNLSASRPQDRQFILSSKKLLLSDSGFYLCAWSGAITDTQYFGPGTRLTVL.

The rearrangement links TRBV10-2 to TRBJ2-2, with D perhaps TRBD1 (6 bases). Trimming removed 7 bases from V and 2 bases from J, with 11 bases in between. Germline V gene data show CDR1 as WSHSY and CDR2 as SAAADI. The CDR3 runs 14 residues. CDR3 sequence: CASTLQGNTGELFF. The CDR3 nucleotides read TGCGCCAGCACACTACAGGGAAACACCGGGGAGCTGTTTTTT.

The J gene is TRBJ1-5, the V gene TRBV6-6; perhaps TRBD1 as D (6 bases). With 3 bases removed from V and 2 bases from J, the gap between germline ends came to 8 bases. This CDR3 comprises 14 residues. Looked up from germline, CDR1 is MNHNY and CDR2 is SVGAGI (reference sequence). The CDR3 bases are TGTGCCAGCAGTTATGAGGGGGGCAATCAGCCCCAGCATTTT. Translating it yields CASSYEGGNQPQHF.

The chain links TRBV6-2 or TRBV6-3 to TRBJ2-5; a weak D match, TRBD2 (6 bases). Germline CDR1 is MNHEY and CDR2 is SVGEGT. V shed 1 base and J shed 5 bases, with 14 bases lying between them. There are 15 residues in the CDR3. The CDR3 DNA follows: TGTGCCAGCAGTTACTTGGGTCCCAGCGGGGAGACCCAGTACTTC. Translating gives CASSYLGPSGETQYF.

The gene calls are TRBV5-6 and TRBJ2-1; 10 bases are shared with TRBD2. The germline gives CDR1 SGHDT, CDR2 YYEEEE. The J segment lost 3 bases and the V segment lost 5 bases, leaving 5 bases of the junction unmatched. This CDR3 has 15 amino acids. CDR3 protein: CASRLAGGLYNEQFF. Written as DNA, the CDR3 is TGTGCCAGCAGGTTAGCGGGGGGCCTCTACAATGAGCAGTTCTTC.

The CDR3 region is CASSVGAQPQHF. CDR3 DNA sequence: TGTGCCAGCAGCGTAGGGGCTCAGCCCCAGCATTTT. This rearrangement joins TRBV5-6 to TRBJ1-5; a weak D match, TRBD1 (5 bases). CDR1 is SGHDT and CDR2 is YYEEEE in the germline V gene. The CDR3 is made up of 12 amino acids. V was cut by 4 bases and J by 6 bases, with 8 bases left in between.

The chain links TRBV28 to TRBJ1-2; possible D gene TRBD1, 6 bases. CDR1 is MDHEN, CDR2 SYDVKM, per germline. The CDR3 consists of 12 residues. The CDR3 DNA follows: TGTGCTGAGTGGGGGGGCAACTATGGCTACACCTTC. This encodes CAEWGGNYGYTF.

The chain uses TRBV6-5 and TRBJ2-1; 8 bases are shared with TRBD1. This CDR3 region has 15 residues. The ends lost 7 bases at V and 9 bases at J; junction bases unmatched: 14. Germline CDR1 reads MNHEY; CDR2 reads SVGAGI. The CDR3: CASTPVDRDQLEQFF. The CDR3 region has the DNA TGTGCCAGCACCCCCGTGGACAGGGACCAGCTTGAGCAGTTCTTC.

In DNA, the CDR3 is TGTGCCAGCAGCTTGGCTTTAGGAGGGACTGAAGCTTTCTTT. Amino acids: CASSLALGGTEAFF. The chain joins TRBV5-8 to TRBJ1-1; D is uncertain. CDR3 length: 14 amino acids. CDR1 and CDR2 from the germline V gene are SGHTS and YDEGEE. V was trimmed by 0 bases and J by 5 bases, leaving 11 bases between them.

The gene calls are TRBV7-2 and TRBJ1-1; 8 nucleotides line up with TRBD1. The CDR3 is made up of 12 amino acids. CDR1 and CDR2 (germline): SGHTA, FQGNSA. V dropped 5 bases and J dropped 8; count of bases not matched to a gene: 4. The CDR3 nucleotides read TGTGCCAGCAGCCTCTGGACAGGGGAAGCTTTCTTT. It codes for CASSLWTGEAFF.

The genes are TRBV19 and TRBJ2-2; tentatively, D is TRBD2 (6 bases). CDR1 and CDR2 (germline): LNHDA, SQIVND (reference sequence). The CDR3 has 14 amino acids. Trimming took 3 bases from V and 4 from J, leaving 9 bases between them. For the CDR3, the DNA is TGTGCCAGTAGTATGCCGGGACTCACCGGGGAGCTGTTTTTT. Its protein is CASSMPGLTGELFF.

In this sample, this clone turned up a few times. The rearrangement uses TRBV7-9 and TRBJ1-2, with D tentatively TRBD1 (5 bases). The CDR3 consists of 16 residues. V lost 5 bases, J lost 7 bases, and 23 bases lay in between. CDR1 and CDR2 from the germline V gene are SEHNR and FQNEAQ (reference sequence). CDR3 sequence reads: CASSDYTGTRRSGYTF. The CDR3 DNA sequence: TGTGCCAGCAGCGACTACACCGGGACTAGAAGAAGTGGCTACACCTTC.